The TCR beta chain under discussion was sequenced for a study of control samples from healthy donors and cancer patients. Data came from immunoSEQ multiplex PCR; TCRdb stores just in-frame clones and leaves some out. The table has about 150,000 clones, roughly 93% seen once. This CDR3 contains 17 residues. The V end was cut by 4 bases, the J end by 6 bases, with 24 bases between. Per the germline V gene, CDR1 is MDHEN and CDR2 is SYDVKM. The chain combines TRBV28 with TRBJ1-2, with a possible D match to TRBD1 (5 bases). This receptor was identified in a man aged 18 to 29 in good health. Input material: blood. The CDR3 DNA sequence: TGTGCCAGCAGTTACACCCTTCGGGGCAGGAAGGCTGATGGCTACACCTTC. This sequence encodes CASSYTLRGRKADGYTF.